One and the same sample provided the 27 T cell receptor beta chains below, sequenced in a study of response to subunit inactivated influenza vaccine. TCRdb fed the RT-PCR reads into MiXCR, producing one record per CDR3 protein. The sample lists approximately 520,000 distinct CDR3 sequences, 16% occurring once. This specimen consisted of CD4+ T cells sorted from PBMCs, obtained less than 25 months after vaccination. Source of these receptors: a man between 50 and 75 years old who received an inactivated influenza vaccine.

CDR3 protein: CAIRGTGEQYF. DNA for the CDR3: TGTGCCATCAGGGGGACTGGCGAGCAGTACTTC. The J gene is TRBJ2-7, the V gene TRBV10-3, with a possible D match to TRBD2 (6 bases). Germline assignment: CDR1 ENHRY and CDR2 SYGVKD. Trimming shortened V by 6 bases and J by 6 bases, and 9 bases separated the two germline ends. The CDR3 is made up of 11 amino acids.

In this sample, this clonotype turned up many times. This sequence joins TRBV27 and TRBJ2-3, with D tentatively TRBD2 (6 bases). In germline, CDR1 is MNHEY, CDR2 SMNVEV (reference sequence). CDR3 length equals 16 residues. Between the trimmed V and J ends, which lost 5 bases and 2 bases, there was a span of 17 bases. CDR3 sequence reads: CASSPTGDWVTDTQYF. The CDR3 DNA reads TGTGCCAGCAGTCCAACGGGGGATTGGGTCACAGATACGCAGTATTTT.

The CDR3 loop is CASRPSGGLGTDTQYF. CDR3 coding DNA: TGTGCCAGCAGGCCGAGCGGGGGCCTCGGCACAGATACGCAGTATTTT. The chain joins TRBV6-5 to TRBJ2-3; 8 nucleotides agree with TRBD2. Germline V lookup: CDR1 MNHEY, CDR2 SVGAGI. The CDR3 is 16 residues long. The junction had 9 bases not matched to a gene; V was cut back by 6 bases and J by 1 base.

About this clonotype itself: A read error may account for a junction end that differs from germline. V gene TRBV12-3 or TRBV12-4 combines with J gene TRBJ2-5; 7 bases map to TRBD1. The CDR3 length is 14 residues. The DNA of the CDR3 is TGTGCCTGCAGCCTGCATAGGACAGGAGAGACCCAGTACTTC. Translating it yields CACSLHRTGETQYF.

The CDR3 nucleotides are TGTGCCATCAGTGATGCAGGCCCCCACAATGAGCAGTTCTTC. This translates into CAISDAGPHNEQFF. The chain employs TRBV10-3 and TRBJ2-1, with D unresolved. Between the trimmed V and J ends, which lost 3 bases and 5 bases, there was a span of 11 bases. The CDR3 length is 14 residues. Germline-derived CDR1 and CDR2 are ENHRY and SYGVKD.

The chain is built from TRBV20-1 and TRBJ2-4, with unresolved D. CDR1 is DFQATT, CDR2 SNEGSKA, per germline (reference sequence). V was shortened by 0 bases and J by 3 bases, with 18 bases between the two germline ends. CDR3 length equals 17 residues. CDR3 nucleotide sequence: TGCAGTGCTAGAGATCTCTTTAGAGGAGCTGGCAAAAACATTCAGTACTTC. Encoded protein: CSARDLFRGAGKNIQYF.

The rearrangement links TRBV7-2 to TRBJ2-5, with D perhaps matching TRBD1 (6 bases). The CDR3 spans 14 residues. Germline V gene lookup returns CDR1 SGHTA and CDR2 FQGNSA. Trimming took off 5 bases at V and 7 bases at J, with 17 bases between the two ends. CDR3 in DNA: TGTGCCAGCAGCAGATCCAGGGGCGCGGGGACCCAGTACTTC. Translation gives CASSRSRGAGTQYF.

This clonotype was picked up a small number of times. The rearrangement uses TRBV10-3 and TRBJ1-2; 12 bases are shared with TRBD1. Trimming cost V 6 bases and J 4 bases; bases outside gene matches: 12. This CDR3 is built from 17 residues. Germline-derived CDR1 and CDR2 are ENHRY and SYGVKD. CDR3 protein: CAISPGQGAKGSYGYTF. The CDR3 DNA is TGTGCCATCAGCCCGGGACAGGGGGCGAAAGGATCCTATGGCTACACCTTC.

The chain uses TRBV4-2 and TRBJ2-3; D gene unclear. Germline V gives CDR1 LGHNA, CDR2 YNFKEQ. CDR3 length: 16 residues. Trimming stripped 1 base from V and 1 base from J, with 12 bases between. The CDR3 loop is CASSQGIAKGTDTQYF. CDR3 nucleotide sequence: TGTGCCAGCAGCCAAGGAATAGCTAAGGGCACAGATACGCAGTATTTT.

This rearrangement joins TRBV4-2 to TRBJ2-7; a possible D gene is TRBD2 (6 bases). V was cut by 0 bases and J by 0 bases, with 9 bases left in between. The CDR3 is 15 residues long. Germline CDR1 is LGHNA and CDR2 is YNFKEQ. The DNA of the CDR3 is TGTGCCAGCAGCCAAGACTTAGCGGCCTCCTACGAGCAGTACTTC. Translated, it gives CASSQDLAASYEQYF.

The chain is built from TRBV28 and TRBJ2-3, with D perhaps given as TRBD1 or TRBD2 (5 bases each). Trimming pared 5 bases from V and 0 bases from J, leaving 12 bases between. The CDR3 is 15 residues long. Germline V CDR1 and CDR2: MDHEN, SYDVKM. CDR3 bases: TGTGCCAGCAGTGGGACCCGGACTAGCACAGATACGCAGTATTTT. Its translation is CASSGTRTSTDTQYF.

V and J are TRBV12-3 or TRBV12-4 and TRBJ2-5, with no clear D. The CDR3 consists of 13 residues. The V and J ends lost 5 bases and 4 bases respectively, with 11 bases between them. CDR3: CASSQNLGETQYF. The CDR3 bases are TGTGCCAGCAGTCAAAATCTGGGAGAGACCCAGTACTTC.

The chain couples TRBV20-1 to TRBJ2-7; D perhaps matches TRBD1 (6 bases). The CDR3 has 13 amino acids. Germline V CDR1 and CDR2: DFQATT, SNEGSKA (reference sequence). Trimming cost V 5 bases and J 3 bases, with 14 bases left between them. CDR3 coding DNA: TGCAGTGCTGGACAGCGTGGAATCTACGAGCAGTACTTC. This codes for CSAGQRGIYEQYF.

There are a few counts of this clonotype. The gene calls are TRBV3-1 and TRBJ2-7; 7 nucleotides align to TRBD1. CDR1 LGHDT and CDR2 YNNKEL come from the germline V gene (reference sequence). The CDR3 sequence is 11 residues long. After removal of 10 bases from V and 7 bases from J, the junction contained 7 bases not matched to a gene. Here the CDR3 reads CATGTADEQYF. Written as DNA, the CDR3 is TGTGCCACGGGGACAGCCGATGAGCAGTACTTC.

The genes are TRBV21-1 and TRBJ2-7. TRBV21-1 is a listed pseudogene. This CDR3 is 14 amino acids long. The CDR3: CASSKRRVWPEQYF. Here the CDR3 DNA reads TGTGCCAGCAGCAAAAGGCGCGTTTGGCCCGAGCAGTACTTC.

CDR3 DNA sequence: TGTGCCAGCTCACCATCGACCATGACCTACGAGCAGTACTTC. Protein product: CASSPSTMTYEQYF. V is TRBV18 and J is TRBJ2-7, with D uncertain. The CDR3 sequence is 14 residues long. Germline V gives CDR1 KGHSH, CDR2 LQKENI. Trimming stripped 2 bases from V and 2 bases from J, with 10 bases between. Full variable domain (rest looked up from reference TRBV18 and TRBJ2-7): NAGVMQNPRHLVRRRGQEARLRCSPMKGHSHVYWYRQLPEEGLKFMVYLQKENIIDESGMPKERFSAEFPKEGPSILRIQQVVRGDSAAYFCASSPSTMTYEQYFGPGTRLTVT.

The V gene is TRBV12-3 or TRBV12-4, the J gene TRBJ2-1; TRBD2 aligns across 9 bases. The CDR3 is 15 residues long. The ends lost 7 bases at V and 0 bases at J; junction bases unmatched: 4. The CDR3 DNA sequence: TGTGCCAGCACTAGCGGGGTTAGCTCCTACAATGAGCAGTTCTTC. Protein product: CASTSGVSSYNEQFF.

V and J are TRBV2 and TRBJ1-4, with 8 bases aligning to TRBD1. The CDR3 runs to 14 residues. Trimming at V came to 5 bases and at J to 8 bases, leaving 7 bases not matched to a gene. Germline loops: CDR1 SNHLY, CDR2 FYNNEI. The CDR3 here is CASSFDRGREKLFF. The CDR3 bases are TGTGCCAGCAGTTTCGACAGGGGAAGGGAAAAACTGTTTTTT. The full variable domain, completed using reference TRBV2 and TRBJ1-4, is EPEVTQTPSHQVTQMGQEVILRCVPISNHLYFYWYRQILGQKVEFLVSFYNNEISEKSEIFDDQFSVERPDGSNFTLKIRSTKLEDSAMYFCASSFDRGREKLFFGSGTQLSVL.

The CDR3 spells CASRQGLVKYF. In nucleotides, the CDR3 is TGTGCCAGCAGACAGGGACTAGTGAAGTATTTT. The chain links TRBV12-3 or TRBV12-4 to TRBJ2-3; 8 positions match TRBD2. Germline trimming cut 6 bases from V and 13 bases from J; bases unmatched to any gene: 6. This CDR3 comprises 11 residues.

V gene TRBV10-3 combines with J gene TRBJ1-1; 10 nucleotides align to TRBD1. This CDR3 is built from 18 residues. After removal of 6 bases from V and 1 base from J, the junction contained 14 bases not matched to a gene. The germline gives CDR1 ENHRY, CDR2 SYGVKD. DNA of the CDR3: TGTGCCATCAGACGAATCCGGGACAGGGGTAATGCGAACACTGAAGCTTTCTTT. It is translated as CAIRRIRDRGNANTEAFF.

The chain couples TRBV15 to TRBJ1-1; D is unclear. Per germline, CDR1 LNHNV and CDR2 YYDKDF (reference sequence). The CDR3 is 14 residues long. The V and J ends lost 4 bases and 3 bases respectively, with 12 bases between them. This chain's CDR3 is CATSTPGGDTEAFF. CDR3 DNA sequence: TGTGCCACCAGCACGCCCGGTGGGGACACTGAAGCTTTCTTT.

The chain has TRBV4-2 and TRBJ2-3; D is ambiguous. The CDR3 spans 14 residues. V dropped 0 bases and J dropped 5 bases, with 9 bases sitting between them. The germline CDR1 and CDR2 sequences are LGHNA and YNFKEQ. In DNA, the CDR3 is TGTGCCAGCAGCCAAGATCTCGGACGAGATACGCAGTATTTT. This gives the protein CASSQDLGRDTQYF.

This clonotype was detected only a few times. The V call is TRBV7-2, the J call TRBJ2-3; possible D gene TRBD1, 6 bases. V was clipped by 5 bases and J by 2 bases, with 14 bases between them. The CDR3 loop spans 15 amino acids. Germline V gene lookup returns CDR1 SGHTA and CDR2 FQGNSA. CDR3 nucleotide sequence: TGTGCCAGCAGCGTACAGGGCGCCTACACAGATACGCAGTATTTT. Translation: CASSVQGAYTDTQYF.

This clonotype was observed a few times. The chain has TRBV20-1 and TRBJ1-1; D is possibly TRBD1 (5 bases). V lost 3 bases to trimming and J lost 2 bases, with 16 bases between them. The germline V gene encodes CDR1 DFQATT and CDR2 SNEGSKA (reference sequence). CDR3 length: 15 residues. In nucleotides, the CDR3 is TGCAGTGCTAGGGGGTCAGGGACTATCAACACTGAAGCTTTCTTT. This gives the protein CSARGSGTINTEAFF.

The genes are TRBV11-1 and TRBJ2-7, with D perhaps being TRBD1 or TRBD2 (6 bases each). Trimming removed 5 bases from V and 5 bases from J, with 19 bases in between. The CDR3 is 15 amino acids. CDR1 and CDR2 (germline): SGHAT, FQDESV (reference sequence). The CDR3 region has the DNA TGTGCCAGCAGCAACCGGGGGCGCGGGGATGACGAGCAGTACTTC. Amino acid sequence: CASSNRGRGDDEQYF.

This clonotype showed up just a few times. The rearrangement joins TRBV2 to TRBJ2-6, with 8 bases fitting TRBD2. The germline V gene has CDR1 SNHLY and CDR2 FYNNEI. The CDR3 runs 15 residues. With 7 bases clipped from V and 4 bases from J, the junction kept 6 bases outside the gene matches. The chain's CDR3 is CASTREGLGANVLTF. DNA of the CDR3: TGTGCCAGCACCCGGGAGGGGCTCGGGGCCAACGTCCTGACTTTC.

This clonotype occurred many times. The gene calls are TRBV7-2 and TRBJ2-3, with 12 nucleotides matching TRBD2. The junction had 4 bases not matched to a gene; V was cut back by 6 bases and J by 3 bases. Germline V CDR1 and CDR2: SGHTA, FQGNSA. CDR3 length equals 15 residues. CDR3 DNA: TGTGCCAGCAGACAAGGACTAGCGGGGACAGATACGCAGTATTTT. This translates into CASRQGLAGTDTQYF.